The rows below give T cell receptor beta chains drawn from one sample of a study of beta chain features in type 1 diabetes. Method: immunoSEQ multiplex PCR; TCRdb's copy keeps in-frame clones and lacks some. The sample shows about 170,000 clones, over 6% of them seen only once. The sequenced sample was central memory CD4+ T cells from blood. All receptors derive from a man in his late teens or twenties with type 1 diabetes. CDR3s include the opening cysteine and the closing phenylalanine or tryptophan. The D gene is left open where the match is weak. Rows may omit the clone size; those that give it use once, few, many or a size class.

D: -; size: -; V: TRBV10-3; J: TRBJ1-1; DNA: TGTGCCATCAGTACTCAGGCGGGTCCTGAAGCTTTCTTT; CDR3: CAISTQAGPEAFF
D: -; size: -; V: TRBV7-2; J: TRBJ2-7; DNA: TGTGCCACTTCCCCTCGGCAGGGGTGGTACGAGCAGTACTTC; CDR3: CATSPRQGWYEQYF
D: -; size: few; V: TRBV14; J: TRBJ2-5; DNA: TGTGCCAGCAGCCGAGTACTCAGGGAGACCCAGTACTTC; CDR3: CASSRVLRETQYF
D: TRBD1; size: few; V: TRBV28; J: TRBJ2-3; DNA: TGTGCCAGCCGGACAGGGAAGGGTGGCACAGATACGCAGTATTTT; CDR3: CASRTGKGGTDTQYF
D: TRBD2; size: -; V: TRBV6-1; J: TRBJ2-5; DNA: TGTGCCAGCAGTGAACAGGGAGGGACAGAGACCCAGTACTTC; CDR3: CASSEQGGTETQYF
D: TRBD2; size: few; V: TRBV5-6; J: TRBJ2-1; DNA: TGTGCCAGCAGCCCACCCTCTGGGGGGGTCCACAATGAGCAGTTCTTC; CDR3: CASSPPSGGVHNEQFF
D: TRBD2; size: few; V: TRBV4-2; J: TRBJ2-7; DNA: TGTGCCAGCAGCCAAGACCTAGCGGGAGTCTACGAGCAGTACTTC; CDR3: CASSQDLAGVYEQYF
D: TRBD2; size: -; V: TRBV18; J: TRBJ2-7; DNA: TGTGCCAGCTCACCACCAGCCGGGAGGGCTAGCACCTACGAGCAGTACTTC; CDR3: CASSPPAGRASTYEQYF
D: -; size: few; V: TRBV18; J: TRBJ2-7; DNA: TGTGCCAGCTCACCCGGACAGAGCTCCTACGAGCAGTACTTC; CDR3: CASSPGQSSYEQYF
D: -; size: few; V: TRBV27; J: TRBJ1-6; DNA: TGTGCCAGCAGTCCGGACAGAGGTTATAATTCACCCCTCCACTTT; CDR3: CASSPDRGYNSPLHF